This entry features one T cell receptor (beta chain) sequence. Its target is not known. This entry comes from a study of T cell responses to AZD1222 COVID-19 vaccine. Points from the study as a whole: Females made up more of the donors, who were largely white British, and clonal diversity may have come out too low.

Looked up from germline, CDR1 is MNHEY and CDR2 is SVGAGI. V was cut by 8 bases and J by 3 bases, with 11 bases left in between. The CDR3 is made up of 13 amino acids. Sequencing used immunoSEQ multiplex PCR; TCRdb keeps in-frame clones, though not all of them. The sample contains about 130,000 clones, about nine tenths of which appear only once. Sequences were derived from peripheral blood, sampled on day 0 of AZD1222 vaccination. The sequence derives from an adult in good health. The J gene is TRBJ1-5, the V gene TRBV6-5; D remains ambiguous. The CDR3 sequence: CASRQQFNQPQHF. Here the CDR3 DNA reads TGTGCCAGCCGTCAACAATTCAATCAGCCCCAGCATTTT.